This T cell receptor (beta chain) derives from a study of shared clonotypes between healthy human individuals. Whole-study results and caveats: Naive subsets typically showed greater estimated richness than memory subsets.

There are a few counts of this clone. Its specificity is unknown. Repertoires were generated with immunoSEQ multiplex PCR, while TCRdb's copy carries only in-frame clones and drops some. This sample carries 1,400,000 or so clones, 97% to 99% of them seen once, and the ten largest clones take about 0.34%. Material for sequencing was naive CD4+ T cells sorted from blood. The subset here: CD45RA+ positively selected. This TCR derives from a man younger than 40 in good health.

The CDR3 DNA is TGCAAGGTGATGAACACAGATACGCAGTATTTT. Translating gives CKVMNTDTQYF. The chain has TRBV20-1 and TRBJ2-3; D is unclear. Germline V lookup: CDR1 DFQATT, CDR2 SNEGSKA (reference sequence). The CDR3 runs 11 residues.